The sequence of this T cell receptor beta chain was determined in a study of blood T cell repertoires in COVID-19 (dated by TCRdb to about 2020). Background for the entire study: The collaborator samples originated in the United States, Italy and Spain and spanned the acute and convalescent phases of COVID-19. Samples came from the ongoing ImmuneRACE study (first 160 participants) plus 1,254 subjects from 6 global collaborators. The material from the prospective study consisted of cDNA or gDNA derived from T cells, B-cell-depleted T cells, or PBMCs. HLA class I and class II types, where available, came from metadata supplied by the sample provider rather than from assay-based typing. Deeply sampled blood TCRbeta repertoires from subjects exposed to, actively infected with, or recovered from COVID-19 were included in the dataset. Sample metadata almost always included a de-identified subject ID, COVID-19 status, age in years and sex. The repertoires were released in a freely available public database meant as a resource for research on the immune response to SARS-CoV-2.

The collaborating institutions used their own protocols to collect whole blood in K2EDTA tubes. For TCRbeta analysis, collaborators shipped samples as frozen whole blood, isolated PBMCs, or DNA extracted from either of those sample types. The immunoSEQ Assay, a bias-controlled multiplex PCR, was used to amplify TCRbeta CDR3 regions from genomic DNA. The source study handled its data this way. The number of nucleated cells in each sample was estimated from the amplification of reference gene primers within the assay. To quantify the absolute abundance of each unique TCRbeta CDR3 rearrangement, sequence reads were collapsed and filtered. Productive Simpson clonality was computed per sample as the square root of Simpson's diversity index over productive rearrangements. Held by TCRdb, this immuneACCESS table contains in-frame sequences only and omits some clones. Under half of the omission traces to an unresolved V gene where checked; the cause of the rest is unknown. V and J calls plus clone size are reproduced from that table; the DNA served to infer D and trimming. The sample records tens of thousands of clones, roughly four fifths of which are singletons. The top ten constitute around 7% of the sample.

Results and caveats for the whole study, not just this receptor: Clinical and demographic metadata were provided uncurated, with the amount varying by source and participant.

Points on this clone: Its antigen target is currently unknown. No clone much larger than this one lies a single base away; base qualities are absent.

Material for sequencing was peripheral blood. The receptor was isolated from a man aged 50-59 years with active or convalescent COVID-19.

In nucleotides, the sequence is TGCGCCAGCAACCCGGGACAGGGGTACGAGCAGTACTTC. Translation gives CASNPGQGYEQYF. The chain uses TRBV5-1 and TRBJ2-7, with 10 middle bases fitting TRBD1. According to the germline V gene, CDR1 reads SGHRS and CDR2 reads YFSETQ. V and J are trimmed by 6 bases and 4 bases, and the gene matches miss 4 bases of the junction. There are 13 amino acids in the CDR3, from cysteine to phenylalanine inclusive. The CDR3 DNA has 39 bases and is translated from base 1.